The rows below give T cell receptor beta chains drawn from one sample of a study of metastatic and nonmetastatic thyroid tumors. TCRdb re-processed the PCR reads through MiXCR. The sample has approximately 24,000 clones; under 25% are singletons. Material: blood. These receptors all stem from a male donor with papillary thyroid cancer or a benign thyroid nodule (not recorded which). Some clones in this sample may be carry-over from other donors' samples. Both conserved end residues are part of each CDR3. The D gene is left open where the match is weak. Only some rows state a clone size, as once, few, many or a class for expanded clones.

size	V	D	J	CDR3	DNA
few	TRBV12-3/TRBV12-4	-	TRBJ2-7	CASSFNRDTYEQYF	TGTGCCAGCAGTTTCAACCGGGACACCTACGAGCAGTACTTC
many	TRBV9	-	TRBJ1-3	CASSVGQLSGNTIYF	TGTGCCAGCAGCGTAGGGCAGCTCTCTGGAAACACCATATATTTT
many	TRBV7-2	-	TRBJ1-2	CASSLVANYGYTF	TGTGCCAGCAGCTTAGTTGCCAACTATGGCTACACCTTC
many	TRBV27	-	TRBJ2-1	CASSLSWRNEQFF	TGTGCCAGCAGTTTATCGTGGAGGAATGAGCAGTTCTTC
many	TRBV9	-	TRBJ1-1	CASSVTGGTEAFF	TGTGCCAGCAGCGTAACAGGCGGCACTGAAGCTTTCTTT
many	TRBV11-3	TRBD2	TRBJ2-7	CASSGIAGEFYEQYF	TGTGCCAGCTCCGGTATAGCGGGAGAATTCTACGAGCAGTACTTC
many	TRBV7-9	-	TRBJ2-7	CASSLSFSYEQYF	TGTGCCAGCAGCTTGTCCTTCTCCTACGAGCAGTACTTC
-	TRBV5-1	TRBD1	TRBJ1-1	CASSYQGGEAFF	TGCGCCAGCAGCTACCAGGGGGGTGAAGCTTTCTTT
many	TRBV19	TRBD1	TRBJ1-2	CASSMKEQGGYTF	TGTGCCAGTAGTATGAAGGAACAGGGGGGCTACACCTTC
-	TRBV28	-	TRBJ2-1	CPSSLSGRTNEQFF	TGTCCCAGCAGTCTTAGCGGTAGGACCAATGAGCAGTTCTTC
many	TRBV29-1	TRBD1	TRBJ2-7	CSVGNPQTGAGHEQYF	TGCAGCGTTGGAAACCCTCAGACAGGGGCAGGACACGAGCAGTACTTC
many	TRBV27	-	TRBJ2-7	CASSLSHTGTYEQYF	TGTGCCAGCAGTTTATCACATACAGGGACCTACGAGCAGTACTTC
-	TRBV5-1	-	TRBJ1-1	CASTGGEDTDDFF	TGCGCCAGCACGGGGGGAGAGGACACTGACGATTTCTTT
-	TRBV7-9	TRBD2	TRBJ2-7	CASTPGEGHIYEQYF	TGTGCCAGCACCCCGGGGGAGGGTCACATCTACGAGCAGTACTTC
many	TRBV11-1	-	TRBJ2-5	CASSLDRAETQYF	TGTGCCAGCAGCTTAGACAGGGCTGAGACCCAGTACTTC
-	TRBV5-5	-	TRBJ2-1	CASSHGNRVNQQFF	TGTGCCAGCAGCCATGGTAACCGCGTGAATCAGCAGTTCTTC
many	TRBV6-2/TRBV6-3	-	TRBJ2-2	CASSYTDTGELFF	TGTGCCAGCAGTTACACGGACACCGGGGAGCTGTTTTTT